Listed below are T cell receptor beta chains from one sample, sequenced in a study of blood T cell repertoires in COVID-19. Here immunoSEQ multiplex PCR was the method, and the copy in TCRdb shows in-frame clones only, minus some. The repertoire holds about 260,000 clones, with about 90% as singletons. The sequenced sample was peripheral blood. The receptors were gathered from a woman in her 70s with COVID-19, enrolled during active disease. CDR3s include the opening cysteine and the closing phenylalanine or tryptophan. A D gene is named only where the DNA matches it firmly. Some rows mark clone size as missing; the rest say once, few, many or name a class of expanded clone.

j_gene	v_gene	d_gene	abundance	CDR3nt	CDR3aa
TRBJ2-1	TRBV20-1	.	.	TGCAGTGCTAGTCAACTAGTCAAGGGTGAGCAGTTCTTC	CSASQLVKGEQFF
TRBJ1-4	TRBV10-3	.	.	TGTGCCATCAAGGAAGGGGCAACTAATGAAAAACTGTTTTTT	CAIKEGATNEKLFF
TRBJ1-1	TRBV20-1	.	.	TGCAGTGCTAGTGGCAGCAGGGGAGCCAACACTGAAGCTTTCTTT	CSASGSRGANTEAFF
TRBJ1-4	TRBV30	.	.	TGTGCCTGGGGCCAGCGACTTTTTGAAAAACTGTTTTTT	CAWGQRLFEKLFF
TRBJ2-2	TRBV9	.	.	TGTGCCAGCAGCGTAGCTCCGGGATGGGAAACCGGGGAGCTGTTTTTT	CASSVAPGWETGELFF
TRBJ1-2	TRBV7-3	.	.	TGTGCCAGCAGCTTAGGTACGGGGAAGAATCATAACTATGGCTACACCTTC	CASSLGTGKNHNYGYTF
TRBJ2-3	TRBV10-3	TRBD2	.	TGTGCCATCAGTTCGGGGCCGACGCGGGGGGGCTCCGATACGCAGTATTTT	CAISSGPTRGGSDTQYF
TRBJ1-3	TRBV19	TRBD1	.	TGTGCCAGTAGTACCGGACAGGCCTTCTCTGGAAACACCATATATTTT	CASSTGQAFSGNTIYF
TRBJ1-6	TRBV7-9	TRBD1	few	TGTGCCAGCAGCTCCCGACAGGGGAGCAATTCACCCCTCCACTTT	CASSSRQGSNSPLHF
TRBJ2-1	TRBV24-1	.	.	TGTGCCACCAGTGTCGCCGGGTACAATGAGCAGTTCTTC	CATSVAGYNEQFF
TRBJ1-4	TRBV4-3	.	.	TGCGCCAGCAGCCAAGATGCAGGGCTGGGAAAACTGTTTTTT	CASSQDAGLGKLFF
TRBJ2-7	TRBV9	TRBD1	.	TGTGCCAGCAGCGGGGGGACAGGGATCCCCTACGAGCAGTACTTC	CASSGGTGIPYEQYF
TRBJ1-5	TRBV18	TRBD1	.	TGTGCCAGCTCCCCCGACCACGACAGGGACAAGCCCCAGCATTTT	CASSPDHDRDKPQHF
TRBJ1-2	TRBV5-1	TRBD1	.	TGCGCCAGCAGCTTCCAGGGGGCCGTTGACTATGGCTACACCTTC	CASSFQGAVDYGYTF
TRBJ2-2	TRBV21-1	.	.	TGTGCCAGCACCCTAAGGGAGGCTGGGGGAACGGGAAACCCCGGGGAGCTGTTTTTT	CASTLREAGGTGNPGELFF
TRBJ2-7	TRBV7-7	.	.	TGTGCTAGCAGCTTAAACAGCGGAGACTACGAGCAGTACTTC	CASSLNSGDYEQYF
TRBJ2-5	TRBV28	.	once	TGTGCCAGCAGTTTAACCCCCACTGTGTTTGAGACCCAGTACTTC	CASSLTPTVFETQYF
TRBJ1-5	TRBV6-5	.	.	TGTGCCAGCAACGGGCAGGGTGAGCAGCCCCAGCATTTT	CASNGQGEQPQHF
TRBJ1-3	TRBV5-6	.	once	TGTGCCAGCAGGCCATGGACTACTGGAAACACCATATATTTT	CASRPWTTGNTIYF
TRBJ2-3	TRBV24-1	.	.	TGTGCCACCTCTGCGGCCAGGGTGACAGATACGCAGTATTTT	CATSAARVTDTQYF
TRBJ2-1	TRBV5-4	TRBD2	.	TGTGCCAGCAGAGTAGCGGGAGGGTCTCCTGAGCAGTTCTTC	CASRVAGGSPEQFF
TRBJ1-1	TRBV7-6	.	once	TGTGCCAGCAGCTTAGTGGCGGGGAACACTGAAGCTTTCTTT	CASSLVAGNTEAFF
TRBJ2-1	TRBV19	TRBD2	.	TGTGCCAGTAGTATTTTTTCGGGAGGCCACAATGAGCAGTTCTTC	CASSIFSGGHNEQFF
TRBJ2-3	TRBV5-1	TRBD2	.	TGCGCCAGCAGCTCGGGGACTAGCGGGAGCACAGATACGCAGTATTTT	CASSSGTSGSTDTQYF
TRBJ2-1	TRBV6-6	TRBD2	.	TGTGCCAGCAGTTTAGCGGGAGTAAATGAGCAGTTCTTC	CASSLAGVNEQFF
TRBJ1-4	TRBV28	.	once	TGTGCCAGCAATTTCGGGGGGGCAACTAATGAAAAACTGTTTTTT	CASNFGGATNEKLFF
TRBJ1-6	TRBV30	.	.	TGTGCCTGGAGTCCAGATAATTCACCCCTCCACTTT	CAWSPDNSPLHF
TRBJ2-2	TRBV7-9	.	.	TGTGCCAGCAGCTTAGTTGAAGGGAGGTCCGGGGAGCTGTTTTTT	CASSLVEGRSGELFF
TRBJ2-4	TRBV5-6	.	.	TGTGCCAGCAGCTTGAATTCGGGGGTCGGGAACATTCAGTACTTC	CASSLNSGVGNIQYF
TRBJ2-2	TRBV6-4	TRBD2	.	TGTGCCAGCAGTAGGCTAGCGGGAGTCGGCGGGGAGCTGTTTTTT	CASSRLAGVGGELFF
TRBJ2-7	TRBV5-1	.	.	TGCGCCAGCAGCTTGGAATCAGGGGCCTCCTACGAGCAGTACTTC	CASSLESGASYEQYF
TRBJ1-1	TRBV3-1/TRBV3-2	.	.	TGTGCCAGCAGCCAAGGGTACGGTTCTGAAGCTTTCTTT	CASSQGYGSEAFF
TRBJ2-3	TRBV7-2	TRBD2	.	TGTGCCAGCAGCTTCCGAATGGGGGGGGATACGCAGTATTTT	CASSFRMGGDTQYF
TRBJ1-2	TRBV5-1	TRBD1	few	TGCGCCAGCAGCCCAGGGACAGTCTATGGCTACACCTTC	CASSPGTVYGYTF
TRBJ2-7	TRBV4-3	.	.	TGCGCCAGCAGCCTTTTTAGCGGTTCGACCTACGAGCAGTACTTC	CASSLFSGSTYEQYF
TRBJ1-1	TRBV28	TRBD1	.	TGTGCCAGCAGACAACAGGGGAGGACTGAAGCTTTCTTT	CASRQQGRTEAFF
TRBJ1-1	TRBV4-1	.	few	TGCGCCAGCAGCCAAACATACACGGACAGGAACACTGAAGCTTTCTTT	CASSQTYTDRNTEAFF
TRBJ2-3	TRBV28	TRBD2	.	TGTGCCAGCAGTCCCCCTCCTAGCGGGCCTTACACAGATACGCAGTATTTT	CASSPPPSGPYTDTQYF
TRBJ1-5	TRBV3-1/TRBV3-2	.	.	TGTGCCAGCAGCCAAGGTAAACAGCCCCAGCATTTT	CASSQGKQPQHF
TRBJ2-7	TRBV30	.	.	TGTGCCTGGAGTAAGGAGTACGAGCAGTACTTC	CAWSKEYEQYF
TRBJ2-7	TRBV11-2	.	once	TGTGCCAGCAGCCAAACCGGCTACGAGCAGTACTTC	CASSQTGYEQYF
TRBJ2-1	TRBV30	.	.	TGTGCCTGGAGTGGAACAACGCTCAACAATGAGCAGTTCTTC	CAWSGTTLNNEQFF
TRBJ2-3	TRBV5-1	.	.	TGCGCCAGCAGCTTGGCGGTTGTTCGCACAGATACGCAGTATTTT	CASSLAVVRTDTQYF
TRBJ1-5	TRBV19	TRBD1	.	TGTGCCAGTAGTAACGACAGGGAAGCTCAGCCCCAGCATTTT	CASSNDREAQPQHF
TRBJ2-1	TRBV7-3	.	.	TGTGCCAGCAGCTTAACTAGCGACATATCCTACAATGAGCAGTTCTTC	CASSLTSDISYNEQFF
TRBJ2-7	TRBV7-3	.	.	TGTGCCAGCAGCTTAACACAAAGCTCCTACGAGCAGTACTTC	CASSLTQSSYEQYF
TRBJ2-1	TRBV19	TRBD2	.	TGTGCCAGTAGTTTGCTAGCGGGCAATGAGCAGTTCTTC	CASSLLAGNEQFF
TRBJ2-5	TRBV29-1	.	.	TGCAGCGTTCGGTTGGAGACCCAGTACTTC	CSVRLETQYF
TRBJ1-1	TRBV6-6	.	.	TGTGCCAGCAGCTTTTACTGGAGGACCGAAGCTTTCTTT	CASSFYWRTEAFF
TRBJ2-2	TRBV2	TRBD2	once	TGTGCCAGCAGTGAACAGGGAGGGGCCGGGGAGCTGTTTTTT	CASSEQGGAGELFF
TRBJ1-3	TRBV7-6	.	.	TGTGCCAGCAGCTTACCGAGCTCTGGAAACACCATATATTTT	CASSLPSSGNTIYF
TRBJ2-2	TRBV24-1	.	.	TGTGCCACCAGCCCTGGGGCTAGTTACACCGGGGAGCTGTTTTTT	CATSPGASYTGELFF